What follows are 15 T cell receptor beta chains derived from one specimen sequenced in a study of Ad26.COV2.S vaccination and SARS-CoV-2 variants. Treatment described: some 20 received Ad26.COV2.S at low or high dose, single or two shots; about 5 received placebo; per-sample allocation not given. Repertoires come from day 63 after the first vaccine or placebo injection. Only in-frame clones appear in the TCRdb table, and some are missing; sequencing was by immunoSEQ multiplex PCR. This sample has 380,000 or so clones, with approximately 90% found just once. Here the sequenced sample was peripheral blood, taken in a trial of Ad26.COV2.S vaccine versus placebo. The receptors were sampled from a person aged 18-60 years who received the Ad26.COV2.S COVID-19 vaccine or a placebo.

The chain carries TRBV12-3 or TRBV12-4 and TRBJ2-7, with TRBD2 as a possible D gene (5 bases). Trimming shortened V by 3 bases and J by 3 bases, and 9 bases separated the two germline ends. This CDR3 contains 13 residues. The CDR3, as DNA: TGTGCCAGCAGTTTTAGCGCTAACTACGAGCAGTACTTC. Translated: CASSFSANYEQYF.

The chain joins TRBV28 to TRBJ1-6, with a weak D call TRBD1 (6 bases). V gave up 8 bases and J gave up 9 bases, with 14 bases separating them. CDR1 is MDHEN, CDR2 SYDVKM, per germline. The CDR3 is made up of 13 amino acids. The CDR3 coding sequence is TGTGCCAGCGACGGACAGCGTAGTTCACCCCTCCACTTT. Amino acid sequence: CASDGQRSSPLHF.

The CDR3 is CASSPGDRDTGELFF. In DNA, the CDR3 is TGTGCCAGCAGCCCAGGGGACAGGGACACCGGGGAGCTGTTTTTT. The chain employs TRBV14 and TRBJ2-2; TRBD1 aligns across 9 bases. V shed 4 bases and J 3 bases; nucleotides not matched to a gene: 3. Germline loops: CDR1 SGHDN, CDR2 FVKESK. This CDR3 has 15 residues. Using reference TRBV14 and TRBJ2-2 for the parts outside the CDR3, the full variable domain is EAGVTQFPSHSVIEKGQTVTLRCDPISGHDNLYWYRRVMGKEIKFLLHFVKESKQDESGMPNNRFLAERTGGTYSTLKVQPAELEDSGVYFCASSPGDRDTGELFFGEGSRLTVL.

This clone has just a few counts. This sequence joins TRBV18 and TRBJ1-5; D may be TRBD1 (5 bases). The germline V gene has CDR1 KGHSH and CDR2 LQKENI. V was cut by 1 base and J by 7 bases, with 11 bases left in between. The CDR3 length is 14 residues. CDR3 in DNA: TGTGCCAGCTCACCACGGGGGGAGGCCCAGCCCCAGCATTTT. Protein sequence: CASSPRGEAQPQHF. The variable domain in full, with the rest retrieved from reference TRBV18 and TRBJ1-5, is NAGVMQNPRHLVRRRGQEARLRCSPMKGHSHVYWYRQLPEEGLKFMVYLQKENIIDESGMPKERFSAEFPKEGPSILRIQQVVRGDSAAYFCASSPRGEAQPQHFGDGTRLSIL.

This clone came up once. The chain links TRBV9 to TRBJ2-3; 9 bases map to TRBD2. The CDR3 is 16 amino acids. The J segment lost 2 bases and the V segment lost 0 bases, leaving 4 bases of the junction unmatched. Per germline, CDR1 SGDLS and CDR2 YYNGEE. CDR3 coding DNA: TGTGCCAGCAGCGTAGCCAGCGGGGGGACCACAGATACGCAGTATTTT. It encodes CASSVASGGTTDTQYF. The whole variable domain, filled in from reference TRBV9 and TRBJ2-3, reads DSGVTQTPKHLITATGQRVTLRCSPRSGDLSVYWYQQSLDQGLQFLIQYYNGEERAKGNILERFSAQQFPDLHSELNLSSLELGDSALYFCASSVASGGTTDTQYFGPGTRLTVL.

The chain carries TRBV27 and TRBJ2-1; 11 bases align to TRBD1. The ends lost 6 bases at V and 3 bases at J; junction bases unmatched: 1. Germline V gene sequence: CDR1 MNHEY, CDR2 SMNVEV (reference sequence). The CDR3 extends over 14 amino acids. CDR3 DNA sequence: TGTGCCAGCAGGGGACAGGGGGGCTACAATGAGCAGTTCTTC. Its translation: CASRGQGGYNEQFF.

V gene TRBV28 combines with J gene TRBJ1-2; D may be TRBD1 (6 bases). With 3 bases removed from V and 3 bases from J, the gap between germline ends came to 11 bases. The CDR3 covers 14 residues. Germline V gene lookup returns CDR1 MDHEN and CDR2 SYDVKM. CDR3 residues: CASSFTGTDYGYTF. The DNA for the CDR3 is TGTGCCAGCAGTTTTACAGGGACGGACTATGGCTACACCTTC.

Ten or more counts support this clone. The chain's CDR3 is CASSFSDRGNNEQFF. The CDR3 coding sequence is TGTGCCAGCAGCTTTTCGGACAGGGGAAACAATGAGCAGTTCTTC. The chain links TRBV11-2 to TRBJ2-1; 9 nucleotides align to TRBD1. Germline V gene lookup returns CDR1 SGHAT and CDR2 FQNNGV. Trimming removed 3 bases from V and 5 bases from J; junction bases left unmatched: 5. The CDR3 totals 15 residues. The full variable domain, rest sourced from reference TRBV11-2 and TRBJ2-1, is EAGVAQSPRYKIIEKRQSVAFWCNPISGHATLYWYQQILGQGPKLLIQFQNNGVVDDSQLPKDRFSAERLKGVDSTLKIQPAKLEDSAVYLCASSFSDRGNNEQFFGPGTRLTVL.

On this clone itself: This sample also contains other DNA sequences that code for the same CDR3. This sequence joins TRBV6-5 and TRBJ1-1; D remains ambiguous. Between the trimmed V and J ends, which lost 2 bases and 2 bases, there was a span of 9 bases. Germline V gene sequence: CDR1 MNHEY, CDR2 SVGAGI. CDR3 length equals 14 residues. The CDR3 loop reads CASSYRDGNTEAFF. CDR3 nucleotide sequence: TGTGCCAGCAGTTACAGGGATGGCAACACTGAAGCTTTCTTT.

The chain recombines TRBV5-6 with TRBJ1-2; TRBD1 agrees at 7 bases. With 0 bases clipped from V and 10 bases from J, the junction kept 6 bases outside the gene matches. The CDR3 covers 13 residues. Germline V gene data show CDR1 as SGHDT and CDR2 as YYEEEE. CDR3 sequence reads: CASSLGDSHHYTF. In DNA form, the CDR3 reads TGTGCCAGCAGCTTGGGGGACAGCCACCACTACACCTTC.

The table lists this clone with a count of one. The chain is built from TRBV3-1 (or the pseudogene TRBV3-2) and TRBJ2-7; 13 nucleotides match TRBD2. Looked up from germline, CDR1 is LGHDT and CDR2 is YNNKEL (reference sequence). The CDR3 totals 15 residues. The V segment lost 4 bases and the J segment 3 bases; nucleotides outside the gene matches: 3. For the CDR3, the DNA is TGTGCCAGCAGCCGGGGACTAGCGGGATACTACGAGCAGTACTTC. It yields the protein CASSRGLAGYYEQYF.

This chain joins TRBV3-1 (or the pseudogene TRBV3-2) and TRBJ2-1; perhaps TRBD2 as D (5 bases). Germline CDR1 reads LGHDT; CDR2 reads YNNKEL (reference sequence). The CDR3 sequence is 15 residues long. Trimming shortened V by 0 bases and J by 2 bases, and 8 bases separated the two germline ends. In DNA, the CDR3 is TGTGCCAGCAGCCAAGACGGGGAGACCTACAATGAGCAGTTCTTC. Translating gives CASSQDGETYNEQFF.

The rearrangement joins TRBV5-6 to TRBJ1-5, with a weak D call TRBD1 (5 bases). The CDR3 extends over 14 amino acids. Germline V gene data show CDR1 as SGHDT and CDR2 as YYEEEE. V lost 0 bases and J lost 6, with 10 bases in between. The CDR3 nucleotides read TGTGCCAGCAGCTTGGAAGGGGAGGGTCAGCCCCAGCATTTT. Translation gives CASSLEGEGQPQHF.

Of note for this clone: Other DNA sequences within the sample encode an identical CDR3. V gene TRBV5-1 combines with J gene TRBJ1-1, with a weak D call TRBD1 (6 bases). The CDR3 extends over 15 amino acids. Trimming took 0 bases from V and 2 from J, leaving 11 bases between them. The V gene's germline CDR1 is SGHRS and CDR2 YFSETQ. CDR3 nucleotide sequence: TGCGCCAGCAGCTTGGAGGGGGAGCTAAACACTGAAGCTTTCTTT. It yields the protein CASSLEGELNTEAFF.

This chain joins TRBV30 and TRBJ2-5; D is unclear. Trimming took 2 bases from V and 3 from J, leaving 10 bases between them. Germline-derived CDR1 and CDR2 are GTSNPN and SVGIG (reference sequence). CDR3 length: 13 residues. The CDR3 here is CAWSWQVKETQYF. DNA for the CDR3: TGTGCCTGGAGTTGGCAGGTAAAAGAGACCCAGTACTTC. Combining the CDR3 with reference TRBV30 and TRBJ2-5 gives the whole variable domain SQTIHQWPATLVQPVGSPLSLECTVEGTSNPNLYWYRQAAGRGLQLLFYSVGIGQISSEVPQNLSASRPQDRQFILSSKKLLLSDSGFYLCAWSWQVKETQYFGPGTRLLVL.